These 7 T cell receptor beta chains originate from one sample sequenced in a study of identical twins listed by TCRdb under 2016. The protocol used for the library was 5' RACE. Sequencing instrument: Illumina HiSeq 2000. TCRdb took the public reads, trimmed them with fastp at Q25, ran MiXCR for clone calling and kept in-frame beta chains. Every CDR3 protein is listed once, alongside the most common genes and DNA of its rows. The sample data list approximately 300,000 distinct CDR3 sequences, and roughly 8.6% of these were observed just once. Of the sample, approximately 6.6% is held by the ten largest clones. These records were also assigned to another study, of yellow fever vaccine responses in identical twins.

Input material: CD8+ T cells sorted from blood. Receptors were obtained from a woman aged 18-29 years in good health.

Ten or more counts support this clonotype. V gene TRBV9 combines with J gene TRBJ2-1; 9 positions agree with TRBD2. Germline lookup yields CDR1 SGDLS and CDR2 YYNGEE. This CDR3 is built from 17 residues. J gave up 3 bases and V 0 bases, and 7 bases lay outside the gene matches. Here the CDR3 reads CASSVGGGGVYYNEQFF. The CDR3 DNA reads as TGTGCCAGCAGCGTAGGGGGCGGGGGGGTCTACTACAATGAGCAGTTCTTC.

This clonotype was detected only a few times. The V call is TRBV5-6, the J call TRBJ2-7; a weak D match, TRBD1 (6 bases). The CDR3 is 15 amino acids. CDR1 and CDR2 from the germline V gene are SGHDT and YYEEEE. The ends were cut back, 1 base at V and 7 bases at J, with 18 bases in the middle. Here the CDR3 reads CASSLQIPLGQEQYF. The CDR3 nucleotides read TGTGCCAGCAGCTTGCAGATTCCCCTAGGACAGGAGCAGTACTTC.

This clonotype has more than one count but fewer than ten. The chain links TRBV14 to TRBJ2-7, with D tentatively TRBD2 (5 bases). Trimming left V 4 bases short and J 6 bases short, with 19 bases between. There are 15 residues in the CDR3. Germline CDR1 reads SGHDN; CDR2 reads FVKESK. CDR3 region: CASSLNLYSGVEQYF. The CDR3 bases are TGTGCCAGCAGCCTCAATTTGTATTCCGGGGTCGAGCAGTACTTC.

Ten or more counts support this clonotype. The chain links TRBV6-2 or TRBV6-3 to TRBJ2-7; the D is unclear. V lost 2 bases and J 2 bases, leaving 4 bases between the germline ends. Germline loops: CDR1 MNHEY, CDR2 SVGEGT. The CDR3 sequence is 12 residues long. CDR3 amino acids: CASSYPPYEQYF. In nucleotides, the CDR3 is TGTGCCAGCAGTTACCCCCCCTACGAGCAGTACTTC.

This clonotype was counted a few times. The V call is TRBV20-1, the J call TRBJ2-1; D is unresolved. The germline CDR1 and CDR2 sequences are DFQATT and SNEGSKA (reference sequence). V lost 6 bases and J 0 bases, leaving 15 bases between the germline ends. The CDR3 spans 15 residues. DNA for the CDR3: TGCAGTGCCACGTCTGAGGCAAGCTCCTACAATGAGCAGTTCTTC. Its translation: CSATSEASSYNEQFF.

The rearrangement joins TRBV20-1 to TRBJ1-2; weak D call: TRBD1 (6 bases). CDR3 size: 14 residues. The V gene lost 6 bases and the J gene lost 0 bases, with 14 bases spanning the gap. Per the germline V gene, CDR1 is DFQATT and CDR2 is SNEGSKA (reference sequence). The CDR3 protein is CSAIYRETNYGYTF. For the CDR3, the DNA is TGCAGTGCCATCTACAGGGAGACTAACTATGGCTACACCTTC.

This clonotype was picked up a small number of times. This chain joins TRBV12-3 or TRBV12-4 and TRBJ2-4; tentatively, D is TRBD1 (5 bases). V lost 5 bases and J 4 bases, leaving 15 bases between the germline ends. The CDR3 runs 15 residues. CDR3 coding DNA: TGTGCCAGCAGTGGATCGGACAACCCTAAAAACATTCAGTACTTC. This gives the protein CASSGSDNPKNIQYF.